This T cell receptor beta chain is from a study of long-term antiretroviral therapy in people with HIV. General study results and limits: Once patients were on ART, diversity went higher but still fell short of transplant donor controls.

PBMC samples from each donor numbered at least one pre-ART and at least two post-ART. The samples comprised roughly 0.9-10 million cryopreserved PBMC ahead of DNA extraction. CDR1 and CDR2 from the germline V gene are SGHRS and YFSETQ. This CDR3 spans 14 amino acids. Trimming left V 0 bases short and J 1 base short, with 7 bases between. Runs used v3.0 of the immunoSEQ assay and were done at survey level. The assay was immunoSEQ multiplex PCR, and TCRdb's table has in-frame clones only and misses some. This table holds more than 10,000 clones, around 90% found once. For this clone: Its antigen is not known.

The source of this sequence is a woman aged 40 to 50 with HIV. The sample was unsorted PBMCs, taken 2.1 years after starting antiretroviral therapy. This chain joins TRBV5-1 and TRBJ2-5, with D unresolved. The CDR3 loop is CASSLGSVQETQYF. The CDR3 DNA is TGCGCCAGCAGCTTGGGGTCGGTCCAAGAGACCCAGTACTTC.